The 2 T cell receptor beta chains presented below share a single source sample, sequenced in a study of blood T cell repertoires in COVID-19. Assay used: immunoSEQ multiplex PCR; TCRdb lists only in-frame clones, some missing. This sample has some 250,000 clones; over 75% occur once, and the top ten carry around 0.78%. Source material: peripheral blood. The receptors come from a woman aged 25 to 39 with acute or convalescent COVID-19.

This clone was observed a handful of times. This rearrangement joins TRBV2 to TRBJ1-3; possibly TRBD1 for D (5 bases). Trimming took off 6 bases at V and 0 bases at J, with 9 bases between the two ends. Germline V gene data show CDR1 as SNHLY and CDR2 as FYNNEI. This CDR3 has 14 amino acids. Here the CDR3 reads CASRTETSGNTIYF. The CDR3 nucleotides are TGTGCCAGCAGGACAGAAACCTCTGGAAACACCATATATTTT.

This clone has only one observation. The chain's CDR3 is CASSKGLATPSFF. In nucleotides, the CDR3 is TGTGCCAGCAGCAAGGGACTAGCGACCCCCTCATTTTTT. V and J are TRBV12-3 or TRBV12-4 and TRBJ2-2; TRBD2 matches at 10 bases. The ends lost 6 bases at V and 17 bases at J; junction bases unmatched: 12. The CDR3 has 13 residues.